These 17 T cell receptor beta chains came from one sample sequenced in a study of glioma-infiltrating T cells after dendritic cell vaccination. The sample's time point: after dendritic cell vaccination, including at tumor progression/relapse. Dendritic cells derived from monocytes and pulsed with autologous tumor lysate formed the vaccine. The repertoire was sequenced with immunoSEQ multiplex PCR; TCRdb's copy has only in-frame clones and lacks some. The sample carries 2,500 or so clones, 65% to 90% recorded once. This specimen was tumor tissue, taken after dendritic cell vaccination. These receptors all come from a human donor with glioblastoma.

The chain combines TRBV30 with TRBJ2-1, with unresolved D. This CDR3 is built from 11 residues. Germline-derived CDR1 and CDR2 are GTSNPN and SVGIG (reference sequence). Trimming removed 2 bases from V and 8 bases from J, with 7 bases in between. The CDR3 nucleotides are TGTGCCTGGAGTTTCCGGGATGAGCAGTTCTTC. Translated: CAWSFRDEQFF.

V and J are TRBV5-1 and TRBJ2-5, with TRBD1 matching over 7 bases. CDR1 and CDR2 (germline): SGHRS, YFSETQ. The CDR3 covers 14 residues. After removal of 3 bases from V and 4 bases from J, the junction contained 6 bases not matched to a gene. CDR3 region: CASSSDQGVETQYF. DNA for the CDR3: TGCGCCAGCAGCTCTGACCAGGGGGTAGAGACCCAGTACTTC.

V usage is TRBV15 and J usage is TRBJ2-7; the D gene is possibly TRBD2 (7 bases). The germline V and J ends were trimmed by 7 bases and 0 bases, with 13 bases remaining between them. Germline V gives CDR1 LNHNV, CDR2 YYDKDF (reference sequence). The CDR3 consists of 14 residues. The CDR3 DNA follows: TGTGCCACCACCAGGGGAGGGAGCTCCTACGAGCAGTACTTC. As protein: CATTRGGSSYEQYF. Filled out from reference TRBV15 and TRBJ2-7, the complete variable domain reads DAMVIQNPRYQVTQFGKPVTLSCSQTLNHNVMYWYQQKSSQAPKLLFHYYDKDFNNEADTPDNFQSRRPNTSFCFLDIRSPGLGDTAMYLCATTRGGSSYEQYFGPGTRLTVT.

V usage is TRBV6-5 and J usage is TRBJ1-4; 11 nucleotides line up with TRBD1. The CDR3 sequence is 16 residues long. The trim removed 0 bases at V and 5 bases at J, leaving 2 bases unmatched. The germline V gene has CDR1 MNHEY and CDR2 SVGAGI. CDR3 sequence (DNA): TGTGCCAGCAGTTACTCCGGGACAGGGGGGAATGAAAAACTGTTTTTT. The encoded protein is CASSYSGTGGNEKLFF.

V is TRBV6-5 and J is TRBJ1-2; 7 bases map to TRBD1. There are 16 residues in the CDR3. The V and J ends lost 0 bases and 1 base, in that order; junction bases with no gene match: 5. Germline CDR1 MNHEY, CDR2 SVGAGI. The CDR3 DNA reads as TGTGCCAGCAGTTACTCGGGGACAGCTGTTAACTATGGCTACACCTTC. Translation: CASSYSGTAVNYGYTF.

This clone was found a few times. The chain links TRBV10-2 to TRBJ1-2; D perhaps matches TRBD1 (5 bases). CDR1 and CDR2 from the germline V gene are WSHSY and SAAADI. The CDR3 consists of 14 residues. Trimming removed 3 bases at V and 4 bases at J, with 12 bases between. The CDR3 sequence: CASSDGRAPYGYTF. The CDR3 DNA reads as TGCGCCAGCAGTGACGGCAGGGCCCCCTATGGCTACACCTTC.

The rearrangement uses TRBV5-5 and TRBJ2-5; D remains unclear. The assigned J gene may be wrong: the sequence end matches TRBJ2-7 better. Germline V gives CDR1 SGHKS, CDR2 YYEKEE (reference sequence). The CDR3 runs to 15 residues. The CDR3 DNA is TGTGCCAGCAGCGTCCTAGGGCGGACGGACTACGAGCAGTACTTC. Translation: CASSVLGRTDYEQYF.

The V gene is TRBV6-6, the J gene TRBJ1-5; 11 bases fit TRBD1. CDR1 and CDR2 (germline): MNHNY, SVGAGI (reference sequence). J lost 6 bases, V lost 6 bases, and 7 bases had no gene match. This CDR3 spans 15 amino acids. CDR3 nucleotide sequence: TGTGCCAGCAGATGGGGACAGGGGGAGGGTCAGCCCCAGCATTTT. Translated: CASRWGQGEGQPQHF.

The CDR3 spells CAWRSPTGSTEAFF. Written as DNA, the CDR3 is TGTGCCTGGAGGAGTCCGACAGGAAGCACTGAAGCTTTCTTT. The V call is TRBV30, the J call TRBJ1-1; possible D gene TRBD1, 6 bases. V lost 3 bases and J lost 4, with 15 bases in between. The CDR3 spans 14 residues. Germline CDR1 GTSNPN, CDR2 SVGIG (reference sequence).

This rearrangement joins TRBV5-1 to TRBJ2-7; TRBD1 matches at 9 bases. V shed 8 bases, J shed 3 bases, and the junction held 3 bases outside the gene matches. The CDR3 is made up of 12 amino acids. Germline values: CDR1 SGHRS, CDR2 YFSETQ. CDR3 sequence: CASTGGGYEQYF. For the CDR3, the DNA is TGCGCCAGTACAGGGGGCGGCTACGAGCAGTACTTC.

The chain carries TRBV7-9 and TRBJ1-1; D is unresolved. The CDR3 extends over 18 amino acids. V was cut by 4 bases and J by 4 bases, with 25 bases left in between. Per germline, CDR1 SEHNR and CDR2 FQNEAQ (reference sequence). CDR3 protein: CASSSSGSLVGETTEAFF. As DNA, the CDR3 is TGTGCCAGCAGCTCCAGCGGTTCGTTGGTAGGCGAGACCACTGAAGCTTTCTTT.

V gene TRBV5-6 combines with J gene TRBJ1-4; 7 bases map to TRBD1. After removal of 2 bases from V and 7 bases from J, the junction contained 5 bases not matched to a gene. The CDR3 is made up of 14 amino acids. Germline CDR1 reads SGHDT; CDR2 reads YYEEEE. DNA of the CDR3: TGTGCCAGCAGCTTCGGGACAGCCCTTGAAAAACTGTTTTTT. This encodes CASSFGTALEKLFF.

This chain uses TRBV19 with TRBJ2-3; TRBD2 agrees at 7 bases. The germline V gene has CDR1 LNHDA and CDR2 SQIVND (reference sequence). The CDR3 totals 14 residues. The ends lost 6 bases at V and 2 bases at J; junction bases unmatched: 5. The CDR3 reads CASRLAAYTDTQYF. In DNA, the CDR3 is TGTGCCAGTAGGCTAGCGGCCTACACAGATACGCAGTATTTT.

The V gene is TRBV27, the J gene TRBJ1-2; a possible D gene is TRBD1 (5 bases). Germline V CDR1 and CDR2: MNHEY, SMNVEV (reference sequence). Trimming left V 2 bases short and J 8 bases short, with 12 bases between. The CDR3 has 13 residues. The CDR3 DNA sequence: TGTGCCAGCAGTTTAAGTAATCAGGGAGGCTACACCTTC. This translates into CASSLSNQGGYTF.

The genes are TRBV5-5 and TRBJ2-7, with 7 bases identical to TRBD1. CDR3 length: 15 amino acids. Germline V CDR1 and CDR2: SGHKS, YYEKEE (reference sequence). Trimming at V came to 5 bases and at J to 0 bases, leaving 8 bases not matched to a gene. CDR3 DNA: TGTGCCAGCAGGGCGCCGGGACAGAGCTCCTACGAGCAGTACTTC. Its translation: CASRAPGQSSYEQYF.

The V gene is TRBV18, the J gene TRBJ1-3, with a tentative D call TRBD1 (5 bases). This CDR3 comprises 16 residues. Germline lookup yields CDR1 KGHSH and CDR2 LQKENI. V lost 3 bases, J lost 0 bases, and 12 bases lay in between. CDR3 residues: CASSPSDISSGNTIYF. The CDR3 region has the DNA TGTGCCAGCTCACCGTCGGACATTAGCTCTGGAAACACCATATATTTT.

The chain recombines TRBV29-1 with TRBJ2-7; D is unclear. Germline V gene data show CDR1 as SQVTM and CDR2 as ANQGSEA. CDR3 length: 12 residues. CDR3 loop: CSITSSSYEQYF. The CDR3 DNA follows: TGCAGTATCACGTCTAGCTCCTACGAGCAGTACTTC.